The 19 T cell receptor beta chains given below trace back to one sample, sequenced in a study of T-cell reconstitution after alpha-beta-depleted transplantation in children. TCRbeta library preparation incorporated unique molecular identifiers. Using its own MiXCR run on the PCR reads, TCRdb lists one record per CDR3 protein. The sample yields fewer than 350,000 distinct CDR3 sequences, about a tenth seen once. Sequenced here: PBMCs, sampled before TCRalphabeta/CD19-depleted stem cell transplant. Every receptor here comes from a boy under two years old with acute myeloid leukemia, due to receive a stem cell transplant.

This clonotype was seen many times. The genes are TRBV2 and TRBJ2-4, with TRBD1 matching 8 bases. Germline loops: CDR1 SNHLY, CDR2 FYNNEI. This CDR3 contains 14 residues. V trimming: 6 bases; J trimming: 0 bases; junction bases outside the gene matches: 1. This chain's CDR3 is CASRDRVAKNIQYF. The CDR3 nucleotides read TGTGCCAGCAGGGACAGGGTAGCCAAAAACATTCAGTACTTC.

This clonotype appeared many times. The rearrangement joins TRBV6-1 to TRBJ2-5; TRBD2 agrees at 11 bases. Trimming at V came to 6 bases and at J to 7 bases, leaving 7 bases not matched to a gene. Per germline, CDR1 MNHNS and CDR2 SASEGT. This CDR3 is built from 14 residues. The CDR3 is CASRIAGGPGTQYF. The CDR3 region has the DNA TGTGCCAGCAGAATAGCGGGAGGGCCGGGGACCCAGTACTTC.

The rearrangement links TRBV12-3 or TRBV12-4 to TRBJ2-1, with TRBD1 identical over 12 bases. V lost 6 bases, J lost 10 bases, and 7 bases stayed unmatched. The CDR3 loop spans 14 amino acids. The CDR3 reads CASRRDRGRGEQFF. In DNA, the CDR3 is TGTGCCAGCAGGAGGGACAGGGGGCGTGGGGAGCAGTTCTTC.

Ten or more counts support this clonotype. The chain links TRBV10-2 to TRBJ1-5, with D tentatively TRBD1 (5 bases). V was trimmed by 6 bases and J by 5 bases, leaving 11 bases between them. The CDR3 is 13 residues long. CDR1 and CDR2 (germline): WSHSY, SAAADI. The CDR3 here is CASSGTADQPQHF. Written as DNA, the CDR3 is TGCGCCAGCAGCGGGACGGCCGATCAGCCCCAGCATTTT.

There are a few counts of this clonotype. Written as DNA, the CDR3 is TGTGCCACCAGTGATTTGACTGGGGGAACAAGGGGCTACGAGCAGTACTTC. Residues: CATSDLTGGTRGYEQYF. The chain joins TRBV24-1 to TRBJ2-7, with D perhaps TRBD1 or TRBD2 (5 bases each). The CDR3 spans 17 residues. The V gene's germline CDR1 is KGHDR and CDR2 SFDVKD. The V gene lost 0 bases and the J gene lost 3 bases, with 17 bases spanning the gap.

This clonotype was recorded many times. V usage is TRBV7-6 and J usage is TRBJ2-5, with 7 bases lining up with TRBD2. The germline CDR1 and CDR2 sequences are SGHVS and FNYEAQ. This CDR3 is built from 17 residues. The trim removed 5 bases at V and 5 bases at J, leaving 17 bases unmatched. The CDR3 DNA is TGTGCCAGCAGCCGCGGGGGAGCGGGGAAGGGAATCGAGACCCAGTACTTC. Amino acids: CASSRGGAGKGIETQYF.

This clonotype was detected ten times or more. The V gene is TRBV20-1, the J gene TRBJ2-1; D might be TRBD2 (5 bases). The ends were cut back, 0 bases at V and 0 bases at J, with 6 bases in the middle. The CDR3 is made up of 14 amino acids. Looked up from germline, CDR1 is DFQATT and CDR2 is SNEGSKA (reference sequence). The DNA of the CDR3 is TGCAGTGCTAGAGAGGGGAGCTCCTACAATGAGCAGTTCTTC. Protein sequence: CSAREGSSYNEQFF.

This clonotype showed up just a few times. The chain is built from TRBV27 and TRBJ1-2; 7 bases map to TRBD1. Germline V gene lookup returns CDR1 MNHEY and CDR2 SMNVEV (reference sequence). The CDR3 is 13 amino acids. J was trimmed by 8 bases and V by 5 bases; bases with no gene match: 8. The CDR3 sequence is CASSMRGPGGYTF. The DNA of the CDR3 is TGTGCCAGCAGTATGAGGGGGCCCGGAGGCTACACCTTC.

This clonotype occurred many times. V gene TRBV27 combines with J gene TRBJ2-7; 10 positions match TRBD2. The CDR3 extends over 14 amino acids. Germline V gives CDR1 MNHEY, CDR2 SMNVEV (reference sequence). J gave up 4 bases and V 2 bases, and 2 bases lay outside the gene matches. The CDR3 is CASSLLAGVYEQYF. The CDR3 DNA sequence: TGTGCCAGCAGTTTACTAGCGGGAGTTTACGAGCAGTACTTC.

This clonotype was counted at least ten times. J is TRBJ2-3 and V is TRBV12-3 or TRBV12-4; 7 nucleotides match TRBD1. The CDR3 runs 14 residues. The V gene end was trimmed by 3 bases and the J gene end by 4 bases; junction bases not matched to a gene: 4. Here the CDR3 reads CASSLTGTADTQYF. The CDR3 nucleotides are TGTGCCAGCAGTTTGACAGGGACGGCAGATACGCAGTATTTT.

The rearrangement links TRBV5-1 to TRBJ2-5, with no clear D. The V gene lost 3 bases and the J gene lost 5 bases, with 11 bases spanning the gap. CDR3 length: 13 residues. Germline CDR1 SGHRS, CDR2 YFSETQ. The CDR3 DNA is TGCGCCAGCAGCTCCCCCGGTGGGGAGACCCAGTACTTC. Translated, it gives CASSSPGGETQYF.

This clonotype has at least ten counts. The gene calls are TRBV7-2 and TRBJ2-7, with 10 bases identical to TRBD2. After removal of 7 bases from V and 1 base from J, the junction contained 4 bases not matched to a gene. The CDR3 is made up of 14 amino acids. The germline V gene has CDR1 SGHTA and CDR2 FQGNSA. CDR3 residues: CASNPGLASYEQYF. The CDR3, as DNA: TGTGCCAGCAACCCGGGACTAGCGTCCTACGAGCAGTACTTC.

The CDR3 loop reads CASSQELAGGYNEQFF. The CDR3 DNA reads as TGCGCCAGCAGCCAAGAACTAGCGGGAGGGTACAATGAGCAGTTCTTC. This chain links TRBV4-3 with TRBJ2-1; 13 bases agree with TRBD2. Germline V gene lookup returns CDR1 LGHNA and CDR2 YSLEER. This CDR3 has 16 amino acids. Trimming at V came to 0 bases and at J to 4 bases, leaving 0 bases not matched to a gene.

This clonotype was found a few times. This chain uses TRBV7-9 with TRBJ1-2; D is unclear. CDR3 length: 12 amino acids. CDR1 and CDR2 (germline): SEHNR, FQNEAQ (reference sequence). The V gene lost 3 bases and the J gene lost 5 bases, with 7 bases spanning the gap. CDR3 DNA: TGTGCCAGCAGCTTTGCCGAGTATGGCTACACCTTC. Translating gives CASSFAEYGYTF.

This clonotype came up many times. The CDR3, as DNA: TGTGCCAGCAGTGACGGGACAGGAGCCTACGAGCAGTACTTC. Translated, it gives CASSDGTGAYEQYF. The chain is built from TRBV6-1 and TRBJ2-7, with 8 bases that match TRBD1. The CDR3 runs 14 residues. Looked up from germline, CDR1 is MNHNS and CDR2 is SASEGT. V gave up 3 bases and J gave up 2 bases; unmatched junction bases: 3.

Details on this clonotype: The junction does not match germline at one end; this may be a read error. The V and J genes are TRBV20-1 and TRBJ2-1; D may be TRBD1 (6 bases). Germline CDR1 and CDR2: DFQATT and SNEGSKA (reference sequence). The CDR3 runs to 16 residues. DNA of the CDR3: TGCAGTGCTAGAGATTTCACAGGGAGCTCCTACGATGAGCAGTTCTTC. It yields the protein CSARDFTGSSYDEQFF.

At least ten counts were recorded for this clonotype. This chain joins TRBV24-1 and TRBJ2-1; D assignment may be TRBD1 or TRBD2 (6 bases each). Per the germline V gene, CDR1 is KGHDR and CDR2 is SFDVKD. V was clipped by 3 bases and J by 6 bases, with 8 bases between them. The CDR3 covers 13 residues. The chain's CDR3 is CATSDPGANEQFF. Here the CDR3 DNA reads TGTGCCACCAGTGATCCGGGGGCCAATGAGCAGTTCTTC.

The chain links TRBV18 to TRBJ2-7, with TRBD1 matching over 7 bases. After removal of 1 base from V and 3 bases from J, the junction contained 9 bases not matched to a gene. From germline, CDR1 is KGHSH and CDR2 LQKENI. There are 16 residues in the CDR3. The CDR3 here is CASSPLSGTARYEQYF. The CDR3 coding sequence is TGTGCCAGCTCACCACTTTCCGGGACAGCACGCTACGAGCAGTACTTC.

This clonotype was recorded many times. V and J are TRBV9 and TRBJ2-3; TRBD1 matches at 8 bases. Germline assignment: CDR1 SGDLS and CDR2 YYNGEE. V was clipped by 1 base and J by 5 bases; unmatched bases: 6. This CDR3 has 15 amino acids. Written as DNA, the CDR3 is TGTGCCAGCAGCGTACAGGGGGCGATTAGAGATACGCAGTATTTT. This translates into CASSVQGAIRDTQYF.